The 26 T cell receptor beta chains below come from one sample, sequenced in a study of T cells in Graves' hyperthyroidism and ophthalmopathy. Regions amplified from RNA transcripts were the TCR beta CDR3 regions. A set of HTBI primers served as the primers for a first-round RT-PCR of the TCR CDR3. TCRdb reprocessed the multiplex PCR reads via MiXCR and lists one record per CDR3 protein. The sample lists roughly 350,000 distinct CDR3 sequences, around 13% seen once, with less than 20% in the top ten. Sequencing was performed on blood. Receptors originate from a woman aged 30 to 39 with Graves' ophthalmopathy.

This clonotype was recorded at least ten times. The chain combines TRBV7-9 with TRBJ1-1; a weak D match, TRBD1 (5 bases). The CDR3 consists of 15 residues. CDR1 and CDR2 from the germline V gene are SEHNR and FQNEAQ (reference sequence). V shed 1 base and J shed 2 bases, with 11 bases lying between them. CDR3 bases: TGTGCCAGCAGCTTAGACTGGGACGGCAACACTGAAGCTTTCTTT. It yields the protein CASSLDWDGNTEAFF.

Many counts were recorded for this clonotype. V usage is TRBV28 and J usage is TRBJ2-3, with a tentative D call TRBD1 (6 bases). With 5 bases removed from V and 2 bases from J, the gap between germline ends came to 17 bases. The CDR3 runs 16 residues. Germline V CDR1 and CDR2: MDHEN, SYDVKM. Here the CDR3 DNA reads TGTGCCAGCAGTCCCCCGGGACATTTCACCACAGATACGCAGTATTTT. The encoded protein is CASSPPGHFTTDTQYF.

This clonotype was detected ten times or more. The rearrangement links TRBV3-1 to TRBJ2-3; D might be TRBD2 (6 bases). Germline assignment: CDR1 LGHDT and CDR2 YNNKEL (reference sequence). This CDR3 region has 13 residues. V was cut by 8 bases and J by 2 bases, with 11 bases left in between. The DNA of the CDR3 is TGTGCCAGCTCGGGACTTCTCACAGATACGCAGTATTTT. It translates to CASSGLLTDTQYF.

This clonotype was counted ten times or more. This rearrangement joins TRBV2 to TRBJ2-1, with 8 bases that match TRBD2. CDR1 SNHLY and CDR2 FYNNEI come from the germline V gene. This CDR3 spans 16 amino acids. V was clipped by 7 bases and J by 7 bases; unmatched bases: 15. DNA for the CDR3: TGTGCCAGCATGGGTGGTGCGCGGGGGGCTTGGAATGAGCAGTTCTTC. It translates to CASMGGARGAWNEQFF. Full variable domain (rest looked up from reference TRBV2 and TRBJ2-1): EPEVTQTPSHQVTQMGQEVILRCVPISNHLYFYWYRQILGQKVEFLVSFYNNEISEKSEIFDDQFSVERPDGSNFTLKIRSTKLEDSAMYFCASMGGARGAWNEQFFGPGTRLTVL.

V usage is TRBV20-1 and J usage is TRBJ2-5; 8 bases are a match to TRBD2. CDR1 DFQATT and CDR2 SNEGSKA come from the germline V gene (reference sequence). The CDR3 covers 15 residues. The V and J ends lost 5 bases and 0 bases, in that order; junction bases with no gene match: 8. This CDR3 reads CSAPTSGSYQETQYF. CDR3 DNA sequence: TGCAGTGCTCCTACTAGCGGATCGTACCAAGAGACCCAGTACTTC.

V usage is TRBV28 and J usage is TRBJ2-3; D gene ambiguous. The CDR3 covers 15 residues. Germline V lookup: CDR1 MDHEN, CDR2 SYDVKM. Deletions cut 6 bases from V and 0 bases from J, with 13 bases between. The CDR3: CASSSPARSTDTQYF. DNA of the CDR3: TGTGCCAGCAGCTCCCCCGCGAGAAGCACAGATACGCAGTATTTT. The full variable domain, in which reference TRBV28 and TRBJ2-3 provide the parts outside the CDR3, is DVKVTQSSRYLVKRTGEKVFLECVQDMDHENMFWYRQDPGLGLRLIYFSYDVKMKEKGDIPEGYSVSREKKERFSLILESASTNQTSMYLCASSSPARSTDTQYFGPGTRLTVL.

CDR3 nucleotides: TGCAGCGCCCTGACAGGGCCAGCTTTCTTT. This gives the protein CSALTGPAFF. The chain recombines TRBV29-1 with TRBJ1-1; 7 bases map to TRBD1. The CDR3 is 10 residues long. CDR1 is SQVTM and CDR2 is ANQGSEA in the germline V gene. The J segment lost 10 bases and the V segment lost 7 bases, leaving 6 bases of the junction unmatched.

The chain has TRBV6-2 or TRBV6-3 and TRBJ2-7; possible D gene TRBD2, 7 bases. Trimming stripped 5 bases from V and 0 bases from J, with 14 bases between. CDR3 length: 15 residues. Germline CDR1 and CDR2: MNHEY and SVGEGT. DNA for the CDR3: TGTGCCAGCAGTGTTGATGGGGGGGCCTCCTACGAGCAGTACTTC. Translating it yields CASSVDGGASYEQYF.

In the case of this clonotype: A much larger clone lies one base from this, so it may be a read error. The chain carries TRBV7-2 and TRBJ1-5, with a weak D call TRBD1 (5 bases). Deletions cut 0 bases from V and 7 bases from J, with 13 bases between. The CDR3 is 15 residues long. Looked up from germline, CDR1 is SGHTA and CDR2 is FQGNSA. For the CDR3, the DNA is TGTGCCAGCAGCTTAGCGGGAGGGGCAGGGCAGCCCCAGCATTTT. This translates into CASSLAGGAGQPQHF.

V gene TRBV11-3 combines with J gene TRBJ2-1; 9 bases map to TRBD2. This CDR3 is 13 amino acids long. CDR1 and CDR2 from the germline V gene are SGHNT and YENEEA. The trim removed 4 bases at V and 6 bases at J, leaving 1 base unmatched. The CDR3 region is CASSSSGANEQFF. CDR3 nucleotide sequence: TGTGCCAGCAGCTCTAGCGGGGCCAATGAGCAGTTCTTC. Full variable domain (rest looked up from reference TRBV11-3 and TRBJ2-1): EAGVVQSPRYKIIEKKQPVAFWCNPISGHNTLYWYLQNLGQGPELLIRYENEEAVDDSQLPKDRFSAERLKGVDSTLKIQPAELGDSAVYLCASSSSGANEQFFGPGTRLTVL.

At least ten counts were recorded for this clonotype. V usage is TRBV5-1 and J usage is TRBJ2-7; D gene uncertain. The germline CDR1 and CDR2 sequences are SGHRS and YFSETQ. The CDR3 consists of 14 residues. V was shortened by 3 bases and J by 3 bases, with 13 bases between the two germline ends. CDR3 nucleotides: TGCGCCAGCAGCTCAGCGACTTTACACTACGAGCAGTACTTC. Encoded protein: CASSSATLHYEQYF.

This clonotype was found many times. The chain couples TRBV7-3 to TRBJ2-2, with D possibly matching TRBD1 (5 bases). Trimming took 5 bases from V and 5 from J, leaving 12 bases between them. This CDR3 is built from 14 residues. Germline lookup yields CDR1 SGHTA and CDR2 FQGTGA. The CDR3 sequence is CASSTGAETGELFF. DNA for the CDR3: TGTGCCAGCAGCACAGGAGCAGAGACCGGGGAGCTGTTTTTT.

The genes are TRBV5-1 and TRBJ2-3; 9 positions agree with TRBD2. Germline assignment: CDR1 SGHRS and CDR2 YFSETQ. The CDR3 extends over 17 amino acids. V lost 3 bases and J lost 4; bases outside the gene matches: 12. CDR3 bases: TGCGCCAGCAGCTGGAGACAGACATTAGCGGGGGCAGATACGCAGTATTTT. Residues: CASSWRQTLAGADTQYF.

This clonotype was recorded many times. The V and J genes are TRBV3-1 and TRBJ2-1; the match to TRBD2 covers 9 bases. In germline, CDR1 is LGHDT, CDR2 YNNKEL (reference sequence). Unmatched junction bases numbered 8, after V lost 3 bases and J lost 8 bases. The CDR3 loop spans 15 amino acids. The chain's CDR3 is CASSHLRGGQDEQFF. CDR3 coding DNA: TGTGCCAGCAGCCACTTGCGGGGGGGCCAGGATGAGCAGTTCTTC.

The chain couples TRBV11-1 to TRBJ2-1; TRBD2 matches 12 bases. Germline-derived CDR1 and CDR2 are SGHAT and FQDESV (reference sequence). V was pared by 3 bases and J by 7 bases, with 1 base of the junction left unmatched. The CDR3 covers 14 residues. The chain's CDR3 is CASSFLAGGNEQFF. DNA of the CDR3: TGTGCCAGCAGCTTTCTAGCGGGGGGGAATGAGCAGTTCTTC.

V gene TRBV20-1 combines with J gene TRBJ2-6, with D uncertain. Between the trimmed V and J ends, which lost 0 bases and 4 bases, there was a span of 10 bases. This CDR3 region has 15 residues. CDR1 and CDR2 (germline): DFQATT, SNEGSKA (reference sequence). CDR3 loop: CSARDRRPGANVLTF. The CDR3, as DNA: TGCAGTGCTAGAGATCGCAGGCCCGGGGCCAACGTCCTGACTTTC.

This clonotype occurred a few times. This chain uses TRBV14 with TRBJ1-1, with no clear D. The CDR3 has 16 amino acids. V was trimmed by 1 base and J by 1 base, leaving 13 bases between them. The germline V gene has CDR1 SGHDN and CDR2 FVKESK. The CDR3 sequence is CASSQVLGIPNTEAFF. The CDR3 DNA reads TGTGCCAGCAGCCAAGTACTGGGGATACCGAACACTGAAGCTTTCTTT.

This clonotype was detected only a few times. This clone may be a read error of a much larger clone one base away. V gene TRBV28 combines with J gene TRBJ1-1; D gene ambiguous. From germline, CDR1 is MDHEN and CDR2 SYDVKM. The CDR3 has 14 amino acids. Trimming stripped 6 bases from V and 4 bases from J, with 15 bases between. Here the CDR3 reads CASRLAVWGTEAFF. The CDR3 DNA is TGTGCCAGCAGACTGGCGGTTTGGGGCACTGAAGCTTTCTTT. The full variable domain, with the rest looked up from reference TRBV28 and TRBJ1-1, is DVKVTQSSRYLVKRTGEKVFLECVQDMDHENMFWYRQDPGLGLRLIYFSYDVKMKEKGDIPEGYSVSREKKERFSLILESASTNQTSMYLCASRLAVWGTEAFFGQGTRLTVV.

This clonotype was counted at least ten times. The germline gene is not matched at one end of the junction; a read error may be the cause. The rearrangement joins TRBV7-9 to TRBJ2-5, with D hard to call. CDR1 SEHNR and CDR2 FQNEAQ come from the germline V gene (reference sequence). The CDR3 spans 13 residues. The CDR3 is CASSLTDQEAQYF. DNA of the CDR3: TGTGCCAGCAGCTTAACCGACCAAGAGGCCCAGTACTTC.

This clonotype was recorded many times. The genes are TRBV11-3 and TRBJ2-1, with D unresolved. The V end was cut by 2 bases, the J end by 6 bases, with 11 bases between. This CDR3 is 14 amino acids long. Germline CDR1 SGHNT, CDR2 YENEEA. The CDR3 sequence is CASSLTPSGNEQFF. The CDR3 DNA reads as TGTGCCAGCAGCTTAACGCCTTCTGGCAATGAGCAGTTCTTC.

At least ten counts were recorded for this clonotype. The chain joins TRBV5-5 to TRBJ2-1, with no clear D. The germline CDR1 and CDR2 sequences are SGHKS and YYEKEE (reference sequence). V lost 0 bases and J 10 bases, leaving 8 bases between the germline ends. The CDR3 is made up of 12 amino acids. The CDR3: CASSLAPQEQFF. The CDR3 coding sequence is TGTGCCAGCAGCTTGGCCCCACAGGAGCAGTTCTTC.

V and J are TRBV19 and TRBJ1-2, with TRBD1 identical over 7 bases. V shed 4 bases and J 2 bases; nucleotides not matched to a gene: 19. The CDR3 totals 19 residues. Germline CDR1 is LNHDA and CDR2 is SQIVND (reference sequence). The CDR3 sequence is CASSNRVSSGQDRNYGYTF. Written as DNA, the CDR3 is TGTGCCAGTAGTAACCGCGTTTCATCAGGACAGGACCGAAACTATGGCTACACCTTC.

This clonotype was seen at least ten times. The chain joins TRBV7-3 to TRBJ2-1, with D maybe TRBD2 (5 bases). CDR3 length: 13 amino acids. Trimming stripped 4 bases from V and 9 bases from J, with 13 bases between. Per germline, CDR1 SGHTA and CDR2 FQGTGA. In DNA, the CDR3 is TGTGCCAGCAGCTCCCCTGGAGGTTCTGAGCAGTTCTTC. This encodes CASSSPGGSEQFF. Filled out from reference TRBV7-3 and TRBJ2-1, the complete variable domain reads GAGVSQTPSNKVTEKGKYVELRCDPISGHTALYWYRQSLGQGPEFLIYFQGTGAADDSGLPNDRFFAVRPEGSVSTLKIQRTERGDSAVYLCASSSPGGSEQFFGPGTRLTVL.

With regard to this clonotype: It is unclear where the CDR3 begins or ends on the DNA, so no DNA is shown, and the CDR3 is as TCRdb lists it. The CDR3: CASSFYICSARVSGDEQFF. The genes are TRBV7-9 and TRBJ2-1. Per germline, CDR1 SEHNR and CDR2 FQNEAQ (reference sequence). Ends included, the CDR3 has 19 residues.

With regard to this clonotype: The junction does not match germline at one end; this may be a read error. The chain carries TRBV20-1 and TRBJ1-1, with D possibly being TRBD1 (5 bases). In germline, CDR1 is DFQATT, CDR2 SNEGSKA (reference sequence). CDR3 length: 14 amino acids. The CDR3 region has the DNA TGCAGTGCTAAGAAGGACACCATGAACGCTGAAGTTTTCTTT. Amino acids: CSAKKDTMNAEVFF.

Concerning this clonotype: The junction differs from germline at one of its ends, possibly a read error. The CDR3 region has the DNA TGTGCCAGCAGTTTTGAGGGGCGCGAACAAGAGATCCAGTACTTC. This encodes CASSFEGREQEIQYF. The rearrangement uses TRBV12-3 or TRBV12-4 and TRBJ2-5; D is possibly TRBD1 or TRBD2 (5 bases each). The CDR3 has 15 amino acids.